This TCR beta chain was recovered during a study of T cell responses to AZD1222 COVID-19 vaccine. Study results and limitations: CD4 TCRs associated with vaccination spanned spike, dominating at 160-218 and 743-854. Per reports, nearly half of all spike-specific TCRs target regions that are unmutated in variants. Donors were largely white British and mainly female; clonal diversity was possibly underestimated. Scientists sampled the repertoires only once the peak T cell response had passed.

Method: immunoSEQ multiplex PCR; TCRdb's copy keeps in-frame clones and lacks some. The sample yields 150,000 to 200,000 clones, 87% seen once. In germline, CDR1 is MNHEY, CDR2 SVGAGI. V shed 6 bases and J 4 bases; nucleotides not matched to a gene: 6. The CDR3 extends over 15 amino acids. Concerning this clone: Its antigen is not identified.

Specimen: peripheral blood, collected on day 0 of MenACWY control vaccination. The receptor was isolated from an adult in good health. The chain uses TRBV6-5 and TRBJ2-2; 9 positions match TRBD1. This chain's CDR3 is CASRPGTGITGELFF. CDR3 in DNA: TGTGCCAGCAGGCCCGGGACAGGGATCACCGGGGAGCTGTTTTTT.